This T cell receptor (beta chain) was captured by sequencing in a study of T cells in Graves' hyperthyroidism and ophthalmopathy. Study conclusions and caveats: From stable hyperthyroidism, ophthalmopathy was separated by a 13 V-J model. Ophthalmopathy, which appeared later, was predicted by the model a median approximately 6 months before onset.

A Clinical Activity Score of at least 3, a NOSPECS grade of at least 4 and a duration under 3 months were recorded in the ophthalmopathy patients. The CDR3 consists of 15 residues. Germline V lookup: CDR1 DFQATT, CDR2 SNEGSKA (reference sequence). V lost 5 bases and J lost 3, with 17 bases in between. Amplification yielded TCR beta CDR3 regions, with RNA transcripts as the source. The HTBI primer set drove a first-round RT-PCR of the TCR CDR3. From the multiplex PCR reads, TCRdb called clonotypes with MiXCR, one entry per CDR3 protein. The table shows 490,000 or so distinct CDR3 sequences, with 20% occurring only once. A word on this clonotype: As yet, its antigen is unknown.

The receptor was derived from a man between 40 and 49 years old with Graves' ophthalmopathy. Material: blood. The chain recombines TRBV20-1 with TRBJ1-5; D is undetermined. The CDR3 coding sequence is TGCAGTGCTCCGCGAAGCACTACCGACAATCAGCCCCAGCATTTT. This codes for CSAPRSTTDNQPQHF.